A single sample is the source of the 18 T cell receptor beta chains below, sequenced in a study of shared clonotypes between healthy human individuals. The data were produced by immunoSEQ multiplex PCR, yet TCRdb's version contains in-frame clones alone and is incomplete. The profile shows 1 million to 1.2 million clones, 77% of them singletons. Material for sequencing was memory CD4+ T cells from PBMCs. Subset of the sample: CD45RA-negative fraction. The receptors originated from a young man in good health. Some clones in this sample may be carry-over from other donors' samples.

This chain links TRBV5-1 with TRBJ1-1; D unresolved. The V gene's germline CDR1 is SGHRS and CDR2 YFSETQ. V lost 0 bases, J lost 6 bases, and 9 bases lay in between. The CDR3 is 13 amino acids. CDR3 sequence reads: CASSLVGRAEAFF. The CDR3 nucleotides read TGCGCCAGCAGCTTGGTGGGAAGGGCTGAAGCTTTCTTT.

This chain uses TRBV7-6 with TRBJ2-3, with a possible D match to TRBD1 (5 bases). V lost 1 base and J lost 6, with 11 bases in between. The CDR3 length is 14 residues. In germline, CDR1 is SGHVS, CDR2 FNYEAQ. The CDR3, as DNA: TGTGCCAGCAGCTTAGTGGATCAGGGCGATACGCAGTATTTT. This translates into CASSLVDQGDTQYF.

This chain uses TRBV11-3 with TRBJ2-5; TRBD2 matches at 8 bases. Losses at the gene ends were 5 bases for V and 5 bases for J; bases not matched to a gene: 4. This CDR3 is 13 amino acids long. CDR1 is SGHNT and CDR2 is YENEEA in the germline V gene. The CDR3 sequence is CASSRGLGETQYF. CDR3 nucleotide sequence: TGTGCCAGCAGCCGGGGACTAGGGGAGACCCAGTACTTC. Full variable domain (remainder filled in from reference TRBV11-3 and TRBJ2-5): EAGVVQSPRYKIIEKKQPVAFWCNPISGHNTLYWYLQNLGQGPELLIRYENEEAVDDSQLPKDRFSAERLKGVDSTLKIQPAELGDSAVYLCASSRGLGETQYFGPGTRLLVL.

The V gene is TRBV5-1, the J gene TRBJ1-5; D is possibly TRBD1 (6 bases). V shed 0 bases and J shed 9 bases, with 13 bases lying between them. In germline, CDR1 is SGHRS, CDR2 YFSETQ. This CDR3 is built from 14 residues. CDR3 amino acids: CASSLAFRGRPQHF. The CDR3 nucleotides are TGCGCCAGCAGCTTGGCCTTCAGGGGCCGGCCCCAGCATTTT.

This chain links TRBV4-3 with TRBJ1-2; no firm D call. Germline values: CDR1 LGHNA, CDR2 YSLEER. Trimming cost V 1 base and J 1 base, with 7 bases left between them. This CDR3 is built from 14 residues. The CDR3 region is CASSQAPNNYGYTF. The CDR3 DNA is TGCGCCAGCAGCCAAGCGCCCAATAACTATGGCTACACCTTC.

The V call is TRBV6-5, the J call TRBJ1-6; TRBD1 matches at 9 bases. After removal of 2 bases from V and 9 bases from J, the junction contained 8 bases not matched to a gene. CDR1 and CDR2 from the germline V gene are MNHEY and SVGAGI. The CDR3 length is 16 residues. The DNA of the CDR3 is TGTGCCAGCAGTTACCGGGGACAGGGCATGGCTTCACCCCTCCACTTT. This gives the protein CASSYRGQGMASPLHF.

The chain combines TRBV18 with TRBJ1-4, with D tentatively TRBD1 (5 bases). From germline, CDR1 is KGHSH and CDR2 LQKENI. Deletions cut 6 bases from V and 4 bases from J, with 18 bases between. The CDR3 has 16 residues. CDR3 DNA sequence: TGTGCCAGCTCCTACTCCCCGGGACGCCGTAATGAAAAACTGTTTTTT. Protein sequence: CASSYSPGRRNEKLFF.

Remarks on this clone: Other DNA sequences in this specimen translate into the identical CDR3. This chain connects TRBV28 to TRBJ2-6, with unresolved D. The ends were cut back, 8 bases at V and 0 bases at J, with 2 bases in the middle. Germline V gene data show CDR1 as MDHEN and CDR2 as SYDVKM. The CDR3 runs to 12 residues. CDR3 sequence: CASSSGANVLTF. CDR3 sequence (DNA): TGTGCCAGCTCCTCTGGGGCCAACGTCCTGACTTTC.

The chain carries TRBV19 and TRBJ2-1, with 10 bases that match TRBD2. V was pared by 3 bases and J by 7 bases, with 3 bases of the junction left unmatched. CDR3 length: 14 amino acids. Germline CDR1 and CDR2: LNHDA and SQIVND (reference sequence). CDR3 protein: CASSISSGRNEQFF. The CDR3 DNA reads as TGTGCCAGTAGTATCTCTAGCGGGAGAAATGAGCAGTTCTTC.

This chain joins TRBV28 and TRBJ1-5, with D perhaps matching TRBD1 (5 bases). This CDR3 is 15 amino acids long. Trimming stripped 5 bases from V and 11 bases from J, with 22 bases between. Germline V gene sequence: CDR1 MDHEN, CDR2 SYDVKM. This CDR3 reads CASSQTKGFSSTQHF. CDR3 DNA sequence: TGTGCCAGCAGTCAGACAAAGGGGTTTTCTTCAACCCAGCATTTT.

V usage is TRBV28 and J usage is TRBJ2-5; no clear D. Trimming pared 4 bases from V and 7 bases from J, leaving 22 bases between. Germline V CDR1 and CDR2: MDHEN, SYDVKM. This CDR3 has 16 amino acids. For the CDR3, the DNA is TGTGCCAGCAGTTCAATCCAGGAAGGGATCTTCCTGACCCAGTACTTC. Its protein product is CASSSIQEGIFLTQYF. The entire variable domain, with the rest obtained from reference TRBV28 and TRBJ2-5, is as follows: DVKVTQSSRYLVKRTGEKVFLECVQDMDHENMFWYRQDPGLGLRLIYFSYDVKMKEKGDIPEGYSVSREKKERFSLILESASTNQTSMYLCASSSIQEGIFLTQYFGPGTRLLVL.

This chain links TRBV4-1 with TRBJ1-4; D is possibly TRBD1 (6 bases). The ends were cut back, 4 bases at V and 0 bases at J, with 15 bases in the middle. Germline V gives CDR1 MGHRA, CDR2 YSYEKL. The CDR3 is made up of 17 amino acids. The CDR3 DNA is TGCGCCAGCAGCCCCCAAACAGGGTTCGCAACTAATGAAAAACTGTTTTTT. Translating gives CASSPQTGFATNEKLFF.

V usage is TRBV9 and J usage is TRBJ2-3; D tentatively fits TRBD1 or TRBD2 (6 bases each). The CDR3 is 15 amino acids. Germline loops: CDR1 SGDLS, CDR2 YYNGEE. Trimming took off 3 bases at V and 3 bases at J, with 14 bases between the two ends. CDR3 sequence: CASSARGLPTDTQYF. CDR3 bases: TGTGCCAGCAGCGCCCGGGGGCTACCGACAGATACGCAGTATTTT.

The CDR3 loop reads CASSWRDSYEQYF. As DNA, the CDR3 is TGCGCCAGCAGCTGGAGGGACAGTTACGAGCAGTACTTC. This chain links TRBV5-1 with TRBJ2-7; D is perhaps TRBD1 (7 bases). Germline CDR1 SGHRS, CDR2 YFSETQ. The CDR3 extends over 13 amino acids. Deletions cut 3 bases from V and 4 bases from J, with 11 bases between.

V gene TRBV4-1 combines with J gene TRBJ2-7, with 11 bases identical to TRBD2. J gave up 0 bases and V 1 base, and 8 bases lay outside the gene matches. CDR1 MGHRA and CDR2 YSYEKL come from the germline V gene. The CDR3 loop spans 18 amino acids. This CDR3 is CASSQAGTSGPSSYEQYF. CDR3 in DNA: TGCGCCAGCAGCCAAGCCGGGACTAGCGGCCCGAGCTCCTACGAGCAGTACTTC.

In regard to this clone: The CDR3 carries no conserved terminal phenylalanine or tryptophan, so it likely arises from a read error. CDR3 loop: CASSEIAGTADGYTL. The CDR3 DNA reads TGTGCCAGCAGTGAAATAGCCGGGACAGCCGATGGCTACACCCTC. The V call is TRBV6-1, the J call TRBJ1-2, with TRBD1 matching over 7 bases. Germline loops: CDR1 MNHNS, CDR2 SASEGT. The junction had 9 bases not matched to a gene; V was cut back by 2 bases and J by 6 bases. This CDR3 region has 15 residues.

In its sample, this clone was seen once. The rearrangement joins TRBV30 to TRBJ1-1; D not certain. This CDR3 has 11 residues. Between the trimmed V and J ends, which lost 0 bases and 6 bases, there was a span of 5 bases. CDR1 and CDR2 from the germline V gene are GTSNPN and SVGIG (reference sequence). The CDR3, as DNA: TGTGCCTGGAGTGTAGGGCCTGAAGCTTTCTTT. Protein sequence: CAWSVGPEAFF.

The gene calls are TRBV4-3 and TRBJ2-1; TRBD2 matches 10 bases. With 3 bases clipped from V and 4 bases from J, the junction kept 3 bases outside the gene matches. CDR3 size: 15 residues. Germline CDR1 is LGHNA and CDR2 is YSLEER. CDR3 sequence (DNA): TGCGCCAGCAGCCACATAGCGGGAGGTTACAATGAGCAGTTCTTC. Translation: CASSHIAGGYNEQFF.